These 21 T cell receptor beta chains originate from one sample sequenced in a study of glioma-infiltrating T cells after dendritic cell vaccination. This sample's time point: after dendritic cell vaccination, including at tumor progression/relapse. Some clones are missing from TCRdb's copy, which holds only in-frame ones; the method was immunoSEQ multiplex PCR. The repertoire holds roughly 60,000 clones, with 70% to 85% as singletons. The sample here was blood, taken after dendritic cell vaccination. The source of these receptors is a human donor with glioblastoma.

V and J are TRBV10-1 and TRBJ1-6, with D unresolved. Trimming cost V 2 bases and J 9 bases, with 20 bases left between them. This CDR3 has 17 amino acids. Germline lookup yields CDR1 WNHNN and CDR2 SYGVQD (reference sequence). The CDR3 reads CASSETIGRGGRSPLHF. CDR3 bases: TGCGCCAGCAGTGAGACCATCGGGCGGGGAGGACGTTCACCCCTCCACTTT.

This clone has just one count. CDR3 nucleotides: TGTGCCAGCAGCTTAACTAGCTATAGCGGTGAGCAGTTCTTC. It translates to CASSLTSYSGEQFF. The chain recombines TRBV7-2 with TRBJ2-1; TRBD2 might be the D (6 bases). This CDR3 comprises 14 residues. Germline CDR1 reads SGHTA; CDR2 reads FQGNSA. V lost 2 bases, J lost 9 bases, and 14 bases lay in between.

The J gene is TRBJ1-2, the V gene TRBV18; a weak D match, TRBD1 (6 bases). V lost 3 bases and J lost 8, with 22 bases in between. CDR3 length: 16 amino acids. Germline lookup yields CDR1 KGHSH and CDR2 LQKENI. CDR3 residues: CASSPPPGGAGWGYTF. CDR3 DNA sequence: TGTGCCAGCTCACCCCCGCCCGGGGGGGCCGGTTGGGGCTACACCTTC. Based on the CDR3 plus reference TRBV18 and TRBJ1-2, the full variable domain is NAGVMQNPRHLVRRRGQEARLRCSPMKGHSHVYWYRQLPEEGLKFMVYLQKENIIDESGMPKERFSAEFPKEGPSILRIQQVVRGDSAAYFCASSPPPGGAGWGYTFGSGTRLTVV.

This sequence joins TRBV19 and TRBJ1-5, with TRBD1 matching over 8 bases. V lost 7 bases, J lost 5 bases, and 10 bases stayed unmatched. Germline assignment: CDR1 LNHDA and CDR2 SQIVND (reference sequence). The CDR3 spans 15 residues. In DNA, the CDR3 is TGTGCCAGTACCCGGACAGGGTGGGGCTATCAGCCCCAGCATTTT. Protein sequence: CASTRTGWGYQPQHF.

The V and J genes are TRBV11-2 and TRBJ1-1; 7 bases align to TRBD1. The CDR3 has 13 residues. Losses at the gene ends were 7 bases for V and 4 bases for J; bases not matched to a gene: 6. Germline V gene lookup returns CDR1 SGHAT and CDR2 FQNNGV. The CDR3 DNA follows: TGTGCCAGCAAAATAGGGGGCGGCACTGAAGCTTTCTTT. Amino acid sequence: CASKIGGGTEAFF.

The CDR3 DNA reads TGCGCCAGCAGCACTGCGACAGGGGGCAATGGCTACACCTTC. Its protein is CASSTATGGNGYTF. The chain couples TRBV5-1 to TRBJ1-2; 10 nucleotides align to TRBD1. CDR1 is SGHRS, CDR2 YFSETQ, per germline. This CDR3 is built from 14 residues. V shed 4 bases, J shed 6 bases, and the junction held 6 bases outside the gene matches.

The chain couples TRBV15 to TRBJ1-2; possible D gene TRBD1, 5 bases. This CDR3 comprises 12 residues. The germline V gene encodes CDR1 LNHNV and CDR2 YYDKDF (reference sequence). Trimming left V 1 base short and J 8 bases short, with 8 bases between. CDR3 DNA: TGTGCCACCAGCAGAGGGCCAGGGGGCTACACCTTC. Translation: CATSRGPGGYTF.

V gene TRBV2 combines with J gene TRBJ1-6; 9 nucleotides align to TRBD1. The CDR3 sequence is 14 residues long. Germline CDR1 and CDR2: SNHLY and FYNNEI. Trimming took 7 bases from V and 8 from J; bases not matched to a gene: 6. The CDR3 DNA reads TGTGCCAGCATGAGGACAGGGGCGGATTCACCCCTCCACTTT. Translation gives CASMRTGADSPLHF.

The chain couples TRBV4-3 to TRBJ1-2; TRBD1 matches at 7 bases. Germline V CDR1 and CDR2: LGHNA, YSLEER. The CDR3 sequence is 16 residues long. V was clipped by 0 bases and J by 1 base; unmatched bases: 5. For the CDR3, the DNA is TGCGCCAGCAGCCAAGAGACAGGGAAGAATAACTATGGCTACACCTTC. As protein: CASSQETGKNNYGYTF.

This clone has a handful of counts. The V gene is TRBV12-5, the J gene TRBJ2-2; D perhaps matches TRBD2 (5 bases). This CDR3 is 16 amino acids long. V lost 6 bases to trimming and J lost 4 bases, with 18 bases between them. Germline V gene lookup returns CDR1 LGHNT and CDR2 FRNRAP. The CDR3 bases are TGTGCTAGTGGCTTACGGCCCCGGGATCGCACCGGGGAGCTGTTTTTT. Translated: CASGLRPRDRTGELFF.

The table lists this clone with a few counts. The chain has TRBV19 and TRBJ1-6; D unclear. This CDR3 is 13 amino acids long. Germline V gene data show CDR1 as LNHDA and CDR2 as SQIVND (reference sequence). V lost 7 bases and J lost 5, with 9 bases in between. The CDR3 nucleotides read TGTGCCAGTAATCTTCGAGATAATTCACCCCTCCACTTT. Its protein is CASNLRDNSPLHF.

The genes are TRBV19 and TRBJ1-1; no firm D call. V gave up 3 bases and J gave up 2 bases, with 7 bases separating them. Looked up from germline, CDR1 is LNHDA and CDR2 is SQIVND (reference sequence). This CDR3 contains 13 residues. The CDR3 DNA is TGTGCCAGTAGTATCGACACCAACACTGAAGCTTTCTTT. It translates to CASSIDTNTEAFF.

This rearrangement joins TRBV4-3 to TRBJ2-7; 9 bases match TRBD2. The germline V gene encodes CDR1 LGHNA and CDR2 YSLEER. This CDR3 has 16 amino acids. V lost 0 bases to trimming and J lost 6 bases; unmatched junction nucleotides: 9. The CDR3 loop is CASSQEGGGGAVEQYF. The CDR3 DNA follows: TGCGCCAGCAGCCAAGAAGGAGGCGGGGGGGCCGTCGAGCAGTACTTC.

J is TRBJ2-2 and V is TRBV7-2; D not certain. The germline CDR1 and CDR2 sequences are SGHTA and FQGNSA. The CDR3 is made up of 11 amino acids. V lost 5 bases and J lost 5, with 3 bases in between. CDR3 nucleotide sequence: TGTGCCAGCAGCACTACCGGGGAGCTGTTTTTT. Translating gives CASSTTGELFF.

This clone was seen only once. The chain employs TRBV4-1 and TRBJ2-5; D possibly corresponds to TRBD2 (6 bases). The CDR3 extends over 15 amino acids. Trimming pared 2 bases from V and 11 bases from J, leaving 21 bases between. Germline loops: CDR1 MGHRA, CDR2 YSYEKL. The CDR3 DNA follows: TGCGCCAGCAGCCAAACCGGGAACCCTACGGGGGAGCAGTACTTC. Translated: CASSQTGNPTGEQYF.

The rearrangement joins TRBV5-1 to TRBJ1-1; the D gene is possibly TRBD1 (6 bases). The germline V gene has CDR1 SGHRS and CDR2 YFSETQ. Deletions cut 7 bases from V and 0 bases from J, with 16 bases between. This CDR3 has 15 residues. The CDR3 is CASGRSGVMNTEAFF. CDR3 nucleotides: TGCGCCAGCGGTCGTTCAGGGGTCATGAACACTGAAGCTTTCTTT.

The chain joins TRBV27 to TRBJ2-2; 12 bases are shared with TRBD1. The CDR3 runs 14 residues. The J segment lost 6 bases and the V segment lost 8 bases, leaving 4 bases of the junction unmatched. Per germline, CDR1 MNHEY and CDR2 SMNVEV (reference sequence). Here the CDR3 DNA reads TGTGCCAGCGGGGACAGGGGGCTCCCCGGGGAGCTGTTTTTT. As protein: CASGDRGLPGELFF.

The chain employs TRBV4-3 and TRBJ2-4; 7 bases are shared with TRBD2. J gave up 7 bases and V 3 bases, and 9 bases lay outside the gene matches. This CDR3 has 15 residues. CDR1 and CDR2 from the germline V gene are LGHNA and YSLEER. CDR3 residues: CASSHLTGGGNIQYF. CDR3 in DNA: TGCGCCAGCAGCCACCTTACTGGGGGGGGTAACATTCAGTACTTC.

This chain connects TRBV7-6 to TRBJ1-2; 8 nucleotides line up with TRBD1. The ends lost 1 base at V and 10 bases at J; junction bases unmatched: 5. The CDR3 spans 13 residues. Germline V gene data show CDR1 as SGHVS and CDR2 as FNYEAQ. In nucleotides, the CDR3 is TGTGCCAGCAGCTTAGGCAGGGGGCTAGACTACACCTTC. Its translation is CASSLGRGLDYTF.

This rearrangement joins TRBV5-4 to TRBJ1-4, with 8 bases matching TRBD1. The germline CDR1 and CDR2 sequences are SGHNT and YYREEE (reference sequence). The CDR3 has 16 amino acids. With 4 bases clipped from V and 4 bases from J, the junction kept 9 bases outside the gene matches. The CDR3 is CASSLNSGGFNEKLFF. CDR3 nucleotide sequence: TGTGCCAGCAGCCTTAATTCAGGGGGCTTTAATGAAAAACTGTTTTTT. The variable domain in full, completed from reference TRBV5-4 and TRBJ1-4, reads ETGVTQSPTHLIKTRGQQVTLRCSSQSGHNTVSWYQQALGQGPQFIFQYYREEENGRGNFPPRFSGLQFPNYSSELNVNALELDDSALYLCASSLNSGGFNEKLFFGSGTQLSVL.

The chain recombines TRBV27 with TRBJ1-1; a possible D gene is TRBD1 (6 bases). The V end was cut by 3 bases, the J end by 2 bases, with 13 bases between. Germline lookup yields CDR1 MNHEY and CDR2 SMNVEV (reference sequence). The CDR3 contains 15 residues. Here the CDR3 DNA reads TGTGCCAGCAGTTTTCGGGGGGCGCAAAACACTGAAGCTTTCTTT. Translation gives CASSFRGAQNTEAFF.